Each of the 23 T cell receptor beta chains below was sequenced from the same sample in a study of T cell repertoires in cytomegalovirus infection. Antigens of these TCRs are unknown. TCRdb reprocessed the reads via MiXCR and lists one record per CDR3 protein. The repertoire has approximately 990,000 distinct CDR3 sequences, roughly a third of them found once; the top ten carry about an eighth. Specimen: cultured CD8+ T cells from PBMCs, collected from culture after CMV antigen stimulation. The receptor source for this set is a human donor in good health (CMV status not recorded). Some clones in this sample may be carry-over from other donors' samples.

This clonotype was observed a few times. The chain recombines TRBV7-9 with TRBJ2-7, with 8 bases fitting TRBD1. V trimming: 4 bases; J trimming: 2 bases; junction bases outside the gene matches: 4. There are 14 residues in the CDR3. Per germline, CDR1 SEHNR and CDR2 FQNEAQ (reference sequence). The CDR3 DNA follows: TGTGCCAGCAGCTCAGGGGGCTCTCCCTACGAGCAGTACTTC. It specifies CASSSGGSPYEQYF.

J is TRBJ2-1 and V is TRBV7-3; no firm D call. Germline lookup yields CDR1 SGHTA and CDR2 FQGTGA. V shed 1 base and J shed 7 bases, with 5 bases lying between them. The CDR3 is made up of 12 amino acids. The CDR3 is CASSLNPNEQFF. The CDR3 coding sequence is TGTGCCAGCAGCTTAAATCCAAATGAGCAGTTCTTC. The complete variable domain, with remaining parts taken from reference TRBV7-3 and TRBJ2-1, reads GAGVSQTPSNKVTEKGKYVELRCDPISGHTALYWYRQSLGQGPEFLIYFQGTGAADDSGLPNDRFFAVRPEGSVSTLKIQRTERGDSAVYLCASSLNPNEQFFGPGTRLTVL.

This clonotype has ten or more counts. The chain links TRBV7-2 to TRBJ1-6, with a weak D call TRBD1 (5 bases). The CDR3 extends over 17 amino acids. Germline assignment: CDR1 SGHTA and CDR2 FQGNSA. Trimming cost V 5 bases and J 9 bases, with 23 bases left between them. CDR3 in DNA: TGTGCCAGCAGCCAAAGGGTCAGGGAAGGTATCACTTCACCCCTCCACTTT. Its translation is CASSQRVREGITSPLHF.

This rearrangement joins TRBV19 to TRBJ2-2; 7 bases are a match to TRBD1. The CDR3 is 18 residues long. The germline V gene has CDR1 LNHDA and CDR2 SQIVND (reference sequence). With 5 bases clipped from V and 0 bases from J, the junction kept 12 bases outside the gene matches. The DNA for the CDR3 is TGTGCCAGTAGTTTCCGGGACAGTGCTAACGCGAACACCGGGGAGCTGTTTTTT. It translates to CASSFRDSANANTGELFF.

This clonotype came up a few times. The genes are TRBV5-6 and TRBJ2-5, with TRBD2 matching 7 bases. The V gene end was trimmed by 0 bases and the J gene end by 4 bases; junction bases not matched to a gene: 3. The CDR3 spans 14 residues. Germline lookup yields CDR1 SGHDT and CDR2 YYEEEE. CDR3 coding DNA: TGTGCCAGCAGCTTGGAGTGGACTAGAGAGACCCAGTACTTC. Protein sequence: CASSLEWTRETQYF.

CDR3 nucleotides: TGCAGTGCCCTGGACAGGGACTATGGCTACACCTTC. It translates to CSALDRDYGYTF. V and J are TRBV20-1 and TRBJ1-2, with 8 bases matching TRBD1. Germline V gene data show CDR1 as DFQATT and CDR2 as SNEGSKA (reference sequence). J lost 3 bases, V lost 6 bases, and 3 bases had no gene match. CDR3 length: 12 residues.

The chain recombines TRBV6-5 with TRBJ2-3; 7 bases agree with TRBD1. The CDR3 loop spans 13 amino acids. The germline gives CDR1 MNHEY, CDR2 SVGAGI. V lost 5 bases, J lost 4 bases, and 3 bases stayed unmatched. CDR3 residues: CASSQGVPDTQYF. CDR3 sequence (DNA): TGTGCCAGCAGTCAGGGGGTTCCAGATACGCAGTATTTT.

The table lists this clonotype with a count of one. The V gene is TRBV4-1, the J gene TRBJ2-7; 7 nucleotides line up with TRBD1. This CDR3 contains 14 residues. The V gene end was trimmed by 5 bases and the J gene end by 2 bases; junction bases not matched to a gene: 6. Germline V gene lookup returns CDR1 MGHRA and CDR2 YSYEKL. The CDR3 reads CASSYRQGPYEQYF. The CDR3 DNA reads TGCGCCAGCAGCTACCGACAGGGCCCCTACGAGCAGTACTTC.

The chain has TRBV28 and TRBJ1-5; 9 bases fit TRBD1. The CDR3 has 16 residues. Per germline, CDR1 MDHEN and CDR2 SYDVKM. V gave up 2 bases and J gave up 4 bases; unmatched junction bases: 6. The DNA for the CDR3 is TGTGCCAGCAGTTTAGAGACAGGGGGGTTTAATCAGCCCCAGCATTTT. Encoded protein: CASSLETGGFNQPQHF.

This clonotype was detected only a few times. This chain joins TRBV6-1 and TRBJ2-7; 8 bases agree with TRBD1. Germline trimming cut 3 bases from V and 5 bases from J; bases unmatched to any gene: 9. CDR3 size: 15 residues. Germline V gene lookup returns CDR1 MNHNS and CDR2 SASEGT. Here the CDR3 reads CASSDVRTGSHEQYV. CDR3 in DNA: TGTGCCAGCAGTGATGTCCGGACAGGGAGCCACGAGCAGTACGTC.

The CDR3 bases are TGTGCCAGCAGCGATGATCCCAGGGGACACGTAAACTATGGCTACACCTTC. It translates to CASSDDPRGHVNYGYTF. The rearrangement links TRBV6-6 to TRBJ1-2, with D tentatively TRBD1 (6 bases). The germline CDR1 and CDR2 sequences are MNHNY and SVGAGI (reference sequence). V shed 6 bases and J shed 2 bases, with 22 bases lying between them. This CDR3 has 17 amino acids.

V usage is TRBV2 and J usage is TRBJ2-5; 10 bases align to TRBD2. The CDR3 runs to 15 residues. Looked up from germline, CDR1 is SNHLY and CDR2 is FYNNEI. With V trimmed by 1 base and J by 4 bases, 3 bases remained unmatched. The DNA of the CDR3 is TGTGCCAGCAGTGAAGAAAGCGGGGGGGCAGAGACCCAGTACTTC. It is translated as CASSEESGGAETQYF.

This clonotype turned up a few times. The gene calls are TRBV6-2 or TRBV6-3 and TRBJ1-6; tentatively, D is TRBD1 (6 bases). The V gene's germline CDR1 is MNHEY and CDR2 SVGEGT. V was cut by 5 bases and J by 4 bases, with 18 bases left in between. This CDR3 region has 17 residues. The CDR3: CASSRDTEVYYNSPLHF. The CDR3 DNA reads TGTGCCAGCAGTAGGGACACCGAGGTGTATTATAATTCACCCCTCCACTTT.

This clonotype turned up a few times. As DNA, the CDR3 is TGTGCCAGCAGCTTGGAATCCCGGACAACCTATTCTAACTATGGCTACACCTTC. Protein: CASSLESRTTYSNYGYTF. J is TRBJ1-2 and V is TRBV5-5, with a weak D call TRBD1 (5 bases). V shed 0 bases and J shed 0 bases, with 18 bases lying between them. Germline loops: CDR1 SGHKS, CDR2 YYEKEE (reference sequence). There are 18 residues in the CDR3.

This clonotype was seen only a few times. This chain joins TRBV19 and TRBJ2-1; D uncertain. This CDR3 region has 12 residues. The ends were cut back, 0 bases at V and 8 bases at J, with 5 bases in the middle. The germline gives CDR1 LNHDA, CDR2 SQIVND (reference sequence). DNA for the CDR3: TGTGCCAGTAGTATAGAAATCGATGAGCAGTTCTTC. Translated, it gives CASSIEIDEQFF.

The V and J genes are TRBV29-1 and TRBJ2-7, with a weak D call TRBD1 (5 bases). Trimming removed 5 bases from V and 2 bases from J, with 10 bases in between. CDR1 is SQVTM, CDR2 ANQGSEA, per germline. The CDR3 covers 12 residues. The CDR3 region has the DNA TGCAGCGTTAGACAGCCGCCCTACGAGCAGTACTTC. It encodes CSVRQPPYEQYF.

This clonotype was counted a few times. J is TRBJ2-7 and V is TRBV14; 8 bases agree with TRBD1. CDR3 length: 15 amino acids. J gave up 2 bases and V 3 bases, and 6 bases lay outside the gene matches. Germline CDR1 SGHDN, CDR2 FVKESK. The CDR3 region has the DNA TGTGCCAGCAGCCACCCGGACAGGGCCCCCTACGAGCAGTACTTC. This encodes CASSHPDRAPYEQYF.

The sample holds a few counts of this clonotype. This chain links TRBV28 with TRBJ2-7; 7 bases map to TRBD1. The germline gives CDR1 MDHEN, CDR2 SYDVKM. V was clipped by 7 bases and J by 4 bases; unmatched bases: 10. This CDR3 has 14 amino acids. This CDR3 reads CASILAGGAYEQYF. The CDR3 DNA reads TGTGCCAGCATCCTGGCAGGGGGAGCGTACGAGCAGTACTTC.

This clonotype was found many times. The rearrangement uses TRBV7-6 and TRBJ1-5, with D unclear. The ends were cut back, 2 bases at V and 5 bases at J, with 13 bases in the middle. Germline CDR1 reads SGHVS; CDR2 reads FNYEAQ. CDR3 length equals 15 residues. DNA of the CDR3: TGTGCCAGCAGCTTATCGGCCAGTGGGTATCAGCCCCAGCATTTT. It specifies CASSLSASGYQPQHF. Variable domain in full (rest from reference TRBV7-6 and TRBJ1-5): GAGVSQSPRYKVTKRGQDVALRCDPISGHVSLYWYRQALGQGPEFLTYFNYEAQQDKSGLPNDRFSAERPEGSISTLTIQRTEQRDSAMYRCASSLSASGYQPQHFGDGTRLSIL.

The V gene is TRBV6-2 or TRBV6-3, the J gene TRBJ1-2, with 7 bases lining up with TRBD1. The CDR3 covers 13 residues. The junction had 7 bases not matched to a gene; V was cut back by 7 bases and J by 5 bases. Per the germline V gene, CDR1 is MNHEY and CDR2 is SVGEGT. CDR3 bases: TGTGCCAGCACCCCCGGGACAGTTTATGGCTACACCTTC. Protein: CASTPGTVYGYTF.

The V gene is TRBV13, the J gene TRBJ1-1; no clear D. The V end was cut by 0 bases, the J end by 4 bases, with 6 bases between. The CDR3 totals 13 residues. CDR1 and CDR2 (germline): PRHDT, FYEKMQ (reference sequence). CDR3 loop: CASSLGLPTEAFF. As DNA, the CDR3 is TGTGCCAGCAGCTTAGGCCTACCCACTGAAGCTTTCTTT.

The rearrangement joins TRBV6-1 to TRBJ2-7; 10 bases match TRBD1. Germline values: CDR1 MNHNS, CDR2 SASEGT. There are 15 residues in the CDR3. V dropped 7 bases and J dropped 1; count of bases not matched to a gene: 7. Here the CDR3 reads CASNPTGGPSYEQYV. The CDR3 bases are TGTGCCAGCAACCCGACAGGGGGCCCATCCTACGAGCAGTACGTC.

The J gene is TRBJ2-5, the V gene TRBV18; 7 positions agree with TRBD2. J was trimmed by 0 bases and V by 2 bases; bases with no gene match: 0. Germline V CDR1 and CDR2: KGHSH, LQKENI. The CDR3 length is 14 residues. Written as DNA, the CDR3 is TGTGCCAGCTCACCAGCGGGGGACCAAGAGACCCAGTACTTC. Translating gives CASSPAGDQETQYF. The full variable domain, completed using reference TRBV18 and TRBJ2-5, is NAGVMQNPRHLVRRRGQEARLRCSPMKGHSHVYWYRQLPEEGLKFMVYLQKENIIDESGMPKERFSAEFPKEGPSILRIQQVVRGDSAAYFCASSPAGDQETQYFGPGTRLLVL.